This T cell receptor (beta chain) was captured in a study of blood T cell repertoires in COVID-19. Study-wide background: Acute and convalescent COVID-19 samples came from the United States, Italy and Spain. Nucleic acid was either cDNA or gDNA, and it came from T cells, B-cell-depleted T cells, or PBMCs.

Germline V lookup: CDR1 GTSNPN, CDR2 SVGIG (reference sequence). V gave up 2 bases and J gave up 4 bases, with 11 bases separating them. The CDR3 has 13 amino acids. Original methodology: Amplification of reference gene primers was used by the study to estimate nucleated cell counts. The assay was immunoSEQ multiplex PCR, and TCRdb's table has in-frame clones only and misses some. For V, J and clone size, that table is used; D and trimming come from the DNA. The sample consists of 150,000 or so clones, 87% of them appearing once. The specimen was peripheral blood. The chain couples TRBV30 to TRBJ2-5; D is possibly TRBD1 (5 bases). The receptor was isolated from a human donor in a cohort sampled during active COVID-19. DNA for the CDR3: TGTGCCTGGAGTAGGGGTAGTGTAGAGACCCAGTACTTC. Its translation is CAWSRGSVETQYF.